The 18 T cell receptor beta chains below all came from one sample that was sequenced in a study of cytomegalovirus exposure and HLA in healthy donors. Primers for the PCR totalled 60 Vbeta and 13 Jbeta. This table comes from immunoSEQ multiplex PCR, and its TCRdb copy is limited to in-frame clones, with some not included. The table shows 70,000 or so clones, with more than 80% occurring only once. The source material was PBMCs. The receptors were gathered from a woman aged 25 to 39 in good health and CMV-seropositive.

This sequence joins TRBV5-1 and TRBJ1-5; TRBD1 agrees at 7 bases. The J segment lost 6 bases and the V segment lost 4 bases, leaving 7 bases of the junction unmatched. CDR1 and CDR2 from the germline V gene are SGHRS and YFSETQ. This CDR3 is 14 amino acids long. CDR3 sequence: CASSPGQSGQPQHF. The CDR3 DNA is TGCGCCAGCAGCCCGGGACAGTCGGGTCAGCCCCAGCATTTT. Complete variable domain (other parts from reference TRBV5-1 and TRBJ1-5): KAGVTQTPRYLIKTRGQQVTLSCSPISGHRSVSWYQQTPGQGLQFLFEYFSETQRNKGNFPGRFSGRQFSNSRSEMNVSTLELGDSALYLCASSPGQSGQPQHFGDGTRLSIL.

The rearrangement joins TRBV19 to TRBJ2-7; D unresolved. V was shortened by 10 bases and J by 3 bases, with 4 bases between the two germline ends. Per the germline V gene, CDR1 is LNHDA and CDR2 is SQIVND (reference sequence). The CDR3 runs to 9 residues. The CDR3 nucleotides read TGTGCCACCTTCTACGAGCAGTACTTC. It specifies CATFYEQYF.

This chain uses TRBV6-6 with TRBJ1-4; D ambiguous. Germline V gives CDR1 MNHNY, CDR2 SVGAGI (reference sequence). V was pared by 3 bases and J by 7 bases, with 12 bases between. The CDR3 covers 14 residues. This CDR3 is CASSYLGLTEKLFF. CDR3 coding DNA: TGTGCCAGCAGTTATTTGGGCCTAACTGAAAAACTGTTTTTT.

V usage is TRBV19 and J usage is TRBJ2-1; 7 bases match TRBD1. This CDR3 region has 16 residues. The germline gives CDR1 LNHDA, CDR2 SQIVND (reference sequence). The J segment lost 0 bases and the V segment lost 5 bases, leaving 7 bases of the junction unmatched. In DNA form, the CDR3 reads TGTGCCAGTAGTCTACAGGGACAGATCTCCTACAATGAGCAGTTCTTC. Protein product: CASSLQGQISYNEQFF.

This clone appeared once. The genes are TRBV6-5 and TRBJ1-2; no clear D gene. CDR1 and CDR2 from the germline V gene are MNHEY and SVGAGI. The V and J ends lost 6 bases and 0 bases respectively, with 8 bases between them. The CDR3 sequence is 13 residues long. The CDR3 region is CASRREANYGYTF. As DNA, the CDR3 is TGTGCCAGCAGGCGGGAAGCTAACTATGGCTACACCTTC.

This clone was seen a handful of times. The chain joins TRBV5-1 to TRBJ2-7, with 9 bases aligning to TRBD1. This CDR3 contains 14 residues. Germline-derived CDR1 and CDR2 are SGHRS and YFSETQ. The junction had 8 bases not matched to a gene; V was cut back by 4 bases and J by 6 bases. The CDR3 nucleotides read TGCGCCAGCAGCGTACGGGACAGGGCTCTCGAGCAGTACTTC. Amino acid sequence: CASSVRDRALEQYF.

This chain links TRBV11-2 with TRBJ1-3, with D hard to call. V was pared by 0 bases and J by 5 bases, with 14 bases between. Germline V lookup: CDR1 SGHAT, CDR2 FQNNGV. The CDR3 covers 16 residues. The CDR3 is CASSLDLIRNRNTIYF. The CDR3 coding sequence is TGTGCCAGCAGCTTAGATCTGATCAGAAACAGAAACACCATATATTTT.

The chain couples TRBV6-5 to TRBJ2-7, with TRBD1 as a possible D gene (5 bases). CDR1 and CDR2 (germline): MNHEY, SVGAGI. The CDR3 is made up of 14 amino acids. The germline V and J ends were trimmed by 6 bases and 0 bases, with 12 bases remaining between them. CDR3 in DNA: TGTGCCAGCAGGCGGACAAGGAGCTCCTACGAGCAGTACTTC. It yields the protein CASRRTRSSYEQYF.

The CDR3 DNA sequence: TGCGCCAGCAGCTTGAAGCGGGGACCCCAGGATACGCAGTATTTT. Protein product: CASSLKRGPQDTQYF. The genes are TRBV5-1 and TRBJ2-3; the match to TRBD2 covers 7 bases. In germline, CDR1 is SGHRS, CDR2 YFSETQ. Germline trimming cut 1 base from V and 6 bases from J; bases unmatched to any gene: 8. This CDR3 has 15 residues.

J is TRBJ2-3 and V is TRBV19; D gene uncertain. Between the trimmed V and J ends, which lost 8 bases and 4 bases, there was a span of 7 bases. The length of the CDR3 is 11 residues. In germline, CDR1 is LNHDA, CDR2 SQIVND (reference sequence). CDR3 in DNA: TGTGCCAGTGTAGTTGCAGATACGCAGTATTTT. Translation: CASVVADTQYF. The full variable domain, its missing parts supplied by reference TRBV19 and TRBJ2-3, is DGGITQSPKYLFRKEGQNVTLSCEQNLNHDAMYWYRQDPGQGLRLIYYSQIVNDFQKGDIAEGYSVSREKKESFPLTVTSAQKNPTAFYLCASVVADTQYFGPGTRLTVL.

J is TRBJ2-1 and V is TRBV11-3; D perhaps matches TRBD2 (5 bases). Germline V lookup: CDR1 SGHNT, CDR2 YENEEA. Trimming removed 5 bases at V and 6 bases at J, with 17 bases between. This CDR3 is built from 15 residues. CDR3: CASSLDGVSSNEQFF. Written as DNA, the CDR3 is TGTGCCAGCAGCCTCGACGGGGTGTCAAGCAATGAGCAGTTCTTC. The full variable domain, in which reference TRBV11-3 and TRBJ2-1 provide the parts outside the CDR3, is EAGVVQSPRYKIIEKKQPVAFWCNPISGHNTLYWYLQNLGQGPELLIRYENEEAVDDSQLPKDRFSAERLKGVDSTLKIQPAELGDSAVYLCASSLDGVSSNEQFFGPGTRLTVL.

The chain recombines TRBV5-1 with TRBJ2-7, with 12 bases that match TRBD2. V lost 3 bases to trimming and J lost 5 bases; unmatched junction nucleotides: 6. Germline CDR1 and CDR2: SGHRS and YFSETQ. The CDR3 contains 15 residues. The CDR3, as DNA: TGCGCCAGCAGCTGGATGACTAGCGGGAGCAACGAGCAGTACTTC. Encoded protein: CASSWMTSGSNEQYF.

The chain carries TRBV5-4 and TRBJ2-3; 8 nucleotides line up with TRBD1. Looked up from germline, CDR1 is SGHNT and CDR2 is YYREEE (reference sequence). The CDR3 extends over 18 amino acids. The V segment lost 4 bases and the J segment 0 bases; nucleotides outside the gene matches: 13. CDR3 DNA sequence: TGTGCCAGCAGCCCCGGACAGGGCCGGACTAAAAGCACAGATACGCAGTATTTT. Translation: CASSPGQGRTKSTDTQYF.

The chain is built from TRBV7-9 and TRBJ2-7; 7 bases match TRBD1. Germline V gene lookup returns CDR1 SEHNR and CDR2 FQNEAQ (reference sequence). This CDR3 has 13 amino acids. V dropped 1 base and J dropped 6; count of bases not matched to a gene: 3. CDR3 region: CASSLGSGGEQYF. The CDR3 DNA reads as TGTGCCAGCAGCTTAGGATCAGGGGGCGAGCAGTACTTC.

The CDR3 nucleotides read TGTGCCAGCAGTGGCAGGGGACTAGGCACCCTCAATGAGCAGTTCTTC. This translates into CASSGRGLGTLNEQFF. This rearrangement joins TRBV6-1 to TRBJ2-1; TRBD2 aligns across 8 bases. CDR3 size: 16 residues. Germline V CDR1 and CDR2: MNHNS, SASEGT. J was trimmed by 6 bases and V by 4 bases; bases with no gene match: 11.

CDR3 residues: CASATSGRSDEQYF. In DNA form, the CDR3 reads TGTGCCAGCGCGACTAGCGGGAGAAGTGACGAGCAGTACTTC. This chain links TRBV2 with TRBJ2-7; 12 positions agree with TRBD2. The CDR3 contains 14 residues. V was clipped by 8 bases and J by 5 bases; unmatched bases: 7. CDR1 and CDR2 (germline): SNHLY, FYNNEI.

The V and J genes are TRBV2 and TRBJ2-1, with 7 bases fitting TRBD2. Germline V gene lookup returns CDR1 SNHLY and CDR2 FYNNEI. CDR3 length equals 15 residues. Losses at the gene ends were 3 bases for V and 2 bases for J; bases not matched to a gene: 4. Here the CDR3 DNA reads TGTGCCAGCAGTGACGATGCGGGAGCCTACAATGAGCAGTTCTTC. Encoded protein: CASSDDAGAYNEQFF. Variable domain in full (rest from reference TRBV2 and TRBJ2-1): EPEVTQTPSHQVTQMGQEVILRCVPISNHLYFYWYRQILGQKVEFLVSFYNNEISEKSEIFDDQFSVERPDGSNFTLKIRSTKLEDSAMYFCASSDDAGAYNEQFFGPGTRLTVL.

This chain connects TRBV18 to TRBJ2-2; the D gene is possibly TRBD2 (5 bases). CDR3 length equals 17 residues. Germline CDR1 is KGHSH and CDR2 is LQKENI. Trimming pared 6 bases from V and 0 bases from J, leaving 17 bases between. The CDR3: CASSLVAGVANTGELFF. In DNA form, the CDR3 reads TGTGCCAGCTCTCTTGTGGCGGGTGTCGCGAACACCGGGGAGCTGTTTTTT.